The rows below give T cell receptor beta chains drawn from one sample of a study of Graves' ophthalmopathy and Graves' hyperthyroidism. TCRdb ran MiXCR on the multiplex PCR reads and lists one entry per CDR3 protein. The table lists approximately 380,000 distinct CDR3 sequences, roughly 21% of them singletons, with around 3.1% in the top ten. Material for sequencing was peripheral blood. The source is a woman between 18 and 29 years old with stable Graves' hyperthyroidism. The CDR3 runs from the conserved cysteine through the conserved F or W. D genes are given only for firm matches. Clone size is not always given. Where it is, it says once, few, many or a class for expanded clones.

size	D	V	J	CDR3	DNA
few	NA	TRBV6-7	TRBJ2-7	CASSRLGGGVYYEQYF	TGTGCCAGCAGCAGACTTGGGGGGGGCGTCTACTACGAGCAGTACTTC
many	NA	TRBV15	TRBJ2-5	CATSRPGGRQETQYF	TGTGCCACCAGCAGACCCGGGGGACGGCAAGAGACCCAGTACTTC
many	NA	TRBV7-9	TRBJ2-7	CASSRGVTYEQYF	TGTGCCAGCAGCCGCGGGGTAACCTACGAGCAGTACTTC
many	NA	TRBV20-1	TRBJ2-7	CSAMIVGGSYEQYF	TGCAGTGCTATGATAGTAGGGGGCTCCTACGAGCAGTACTTC
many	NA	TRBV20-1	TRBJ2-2	CSAENTGELFF	TGCAGTGCTGAAAACACCGGGGAGCTGTTTTTT
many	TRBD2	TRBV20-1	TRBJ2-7	CSASTSSGRVSYEQYF	TGCAGTGCTAGTACCTCTAGCGGGAGGGTCTCCTACGAGCAGTACTTC
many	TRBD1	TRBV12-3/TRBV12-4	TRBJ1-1	CASSSVTGGTEAFF	TGTGCCAGCAGCTCGGTGACAGGGGGGACTGAAGCTTTCTTT
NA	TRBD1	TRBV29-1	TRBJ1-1	CSFSQGDTEAFF	TGCAGCTTCTCACAGGGGGACACTGAAGCTTTCTTT
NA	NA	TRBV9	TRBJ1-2	CASSVVPGSNGGYTF	TGTGCCAGCAGCGTAGTTCCTGGCTCTAACGGGGGCTACACCTTC
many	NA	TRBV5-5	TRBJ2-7	CASSLSGGQTFYEQYF	TGTGCCAGCAGCTTGTCTGGGGGCCAAACGTTCTACGAGCAGTACTTC